The present TCR beta chain was sequenced within a study of cytomegalovirus exposure and HLA in healthy donors. Study as a whole: Among the 398 genotyped donors, 70% to 85% were placed in the Caucasian-associated ancestry cluster.

The primer mix had 60 Vbeta and 13 Jbeta primers. The table came from immunoSEQ multiplex PCR; TCRdb's copy has only in-frame clones and leaves some out. The table records hundreds of thousands of clones, about 75% of them present only once. Germline CDR1 MNHEY, CDR2 SMNVEV (reference sequence). The CDR3 contains 15 residues. The sequence came from a female donor in good health and CMV-seronegative. The sequencing sample was made of PBMCs. V gene TRBV27 combines with J gene TRBJ2-5, with a tentative D call TRBD1 (6 bases). The DNA matches TRBJ2-7 better at its end, which makes the J call doubtful. The CDR3 region is CASSLFGGRSYEQYF. The CDR3 DNA is TGTGCCAGCAGTTTATTTGGGGGCAGGTCCTACGAGCAGTACTTC.